This T cell receptor (beta chain) was documented in a study of blood T cell repertoires in COVID-19. Sequencing used immunoSEQ multiplex PCR; TCRdb keeps in-frame clones, though not all of them. The table shows about 130,000 clones, with 75% to 90% occurring only once. Input material: peripheral blood. The clonotype comes from a man aged 55 to 70 with COVID-19, enrolled during active disease.

DNA of the CDR3: TGTGCCAGCAGCGTAGATCCCAGGCCACCCTCCTACGAGCAGTACTTC. Protein sequence: CASSVDPRPPSYEQYF. The chain couples TRBV9 to TRBJ2-7, with D uncertain. This CDR3 has 16 residues. Germline-derived CDR1 and CDR2 are SGDLS and YYNGEE. Trimming took 0 bases from V and 0 from J, leaving 13 bases between them.